Listed here are 6 T cell receptor beta chains from one sample, sequenced in a study of cytomegalovirus exposure and HLA in healthy donors. A multiplex PCR was run with 60 Vbeta primers and 13 Jbeta primers. TCRdb's table, derived via immunoSEQ multiplex PCR, lists solely in-frame clones and lacks some. Of under 200,000 clones listed, 86% are singletons. Material for sequencing was PBMCs. The receptors derive from a woman between 25 and 40 years old in good health and CMV-seronegative.

In this sample, this clone turned up once. J is TRBJ2-7 and V is TRBV6-1, with D perhaps TRBD2 (5 bases). Per the germline V gene, CDR1 is MNHNS and CDR2 is SASEGT. This CDR3 spans 16 amino acids. Trimming shortened V by 2 bases and J by 0 bases, and 14 bases separated the two germline ends. The CDR3 DNA follows: TGTGCCAGCAGTGAAACCCCTAGCCCCGGCTCCTACGAGCAGTACTTC. Its protein is CASSETPSPGSYEQYF.

The V and J genes are TRBV28 and TRBJ2-7, with D perhaps TRBD2 (6 bases). The CDR3 covers 15 residues. With 6 bases removed from V and 2 bases from J, the gap between germline ends came to 17 bases. CDR1 and CDR2 (germline): MDHEN, SYDVKM. CDR3 region: CASSHGSLSTYEQYF. CDR3 nucleotide sequence: TGTGCCAGCAGCCACGGGAGTCTTAGCACCTACGAGCAGTACTTC.

The chain employs TRBV6-5 and TRBJ1-3, with unresolved D. The CDR3 extends over 15 amino acids. Per germline, CDR1 MNHEY and CDR2 SVGAGI. Trimming removed 6 bases from V and 8 bases from J, with 20 bases in between. The CDR3 nucleotides are TGTGCCAGCAGCCAAACCCGGGGAGGTCTTGACACCATATATTTT. Translating gives CASSQTRGGLDTIYF.

A single count supports this clone. This rearrangement joins TRBV29-1 to TRBJ1-1; 10 bases line up with TRBD1. Trimming took 7 bases from V and 3 from J; bases not matched to a gene: 5. CDR1 and CDR2 (germline): SQVTM, ANQGSEA. The CDR3 is 13 amino acids. The CDR3 region is CSASGTGDTEAFF. DNA for the CDR3: TGCAGCGCGTCCGGGACAGGGGACACTGAAGCTTTCTTT.

The V call is TRBV10-1, the J call TRBJ2-1, with 7 bases fitting TRBD2. V gave up 8 bases and J gave up 9 bases; unmatched junction bases: 10. Germline assignment: CDR1 WNHNN and CDR2 SYGVQD (reference sequence). The CDR3 has 13 amino acids. The CDR3 nucleotides read TGCGCCAGCGCCCGTGACCCGGGGGGTGAGCAGTTCTTC. Its protein is CASARDPGGEQFF.

The chain employs TRBV5-1 and TRBJ1-6, with D hard to call. Per the germline V gene, CDR1 is SGHRS and CDR2 is YFSETQ. The V and J ends lost 0 bases and 7 bases respectively, with 8 bases between them. The CDR3 is 14 amino acids. CDR3 coding DNA: TGCGCCAGCAGCTTGGACGAGAGAAATTCACCCCTCCACTTT. Protein sequence: CASSLDERNSPLHF. The entire variable domain, with the rest obtained from reference TRBV5-1 and TRBJ1-6, is as follows: KAGVTQTPRYLIKTRGQQVTLSCSPISGHRSVSWYQQTPGQGLQFLFEYFSETQRNKGNFPGRFSGRQFSNSRSEMNVSTLELGDSALYLCASSLDERNSPLHFGNGTRLTVT.